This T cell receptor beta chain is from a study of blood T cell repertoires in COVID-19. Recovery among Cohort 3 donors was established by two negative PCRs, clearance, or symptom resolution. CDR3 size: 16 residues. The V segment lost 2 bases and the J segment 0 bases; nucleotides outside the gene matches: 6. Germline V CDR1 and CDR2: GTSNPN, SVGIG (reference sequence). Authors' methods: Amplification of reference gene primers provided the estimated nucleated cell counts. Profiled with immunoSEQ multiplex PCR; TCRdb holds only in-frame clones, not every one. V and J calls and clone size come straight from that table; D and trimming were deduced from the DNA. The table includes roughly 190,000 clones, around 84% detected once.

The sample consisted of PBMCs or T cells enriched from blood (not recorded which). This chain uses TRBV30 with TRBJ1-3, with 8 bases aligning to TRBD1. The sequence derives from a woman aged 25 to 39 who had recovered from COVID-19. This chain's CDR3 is CAWSPQGAGSGNTIYF. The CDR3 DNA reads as TGTGCCTGGAGTCCTCAGGGGGCTGGCTCTGGAAACACCATATATTTT.